This is a list of T cell receptor beta chains from one sample in a study of cytomegalovirus exposure and HLA in healthy donors. Here immunoSEQ multiplex PCR was the method, and the copy in TCRdb shows in-frame clones only, minus some. Of approximately 210,000 clones listed, about three quarters are singletons. Source material: PBMCs. The origin of the receptors is a woman aged 35 to 49 in good health and CMV-seronegative. Each CDR3 is given with its conserved first and last residue. A D gene is named only where the DNA matches it firmly. A row's size may be missing; if present it is once, few, many or a size class.

d_gene	v_gene	abundance	j_gene	CDR3nt	CDR3aa
TRBD2	TRBV2	once	TRBJ2-2	TGTGCCAGCCGGAAGAACACGGGCGGGAGCCTCAATTCGAACACCGGGGAGCTGTTTTTT	CASRKNTGGSLNSNTGELFF
TRBD2	TRBV4-3	once	TRBJ2-3	TGCGCCAGCAGCCTCGGACTAGCGGGAGGTGCAGATACGCAGTATTTT	CASSLGLAGGADTQYF
NA	TRBV30	NA	TRBJ1-5	TGTGCCTGGAGTGTAGGGGGTGATCAGCCCCAGCATTTT	CAWSVGGDQPQHF
NA	TRBV15	NA	TRBJ1-6	TGTGCCACCAGCAGCCAGAGGACACCCCTCCACTTT	CATSSQRTPLHF
NA	TRBV7-2	few	TRBJ2-5	TGTGCCAGCAGCTTAGCCCTAGAGACCCAGTACTTC	CASSLALETQYF
NA	TRBV5-1	NA	TRBJ2-5	TGCGCCAGCAGACGGGGTGAAGAGACCCAGTACTTC	CASRRGEETQYF
TRBD1	TRBV7-2	NA	TRBJ2-2	TGTGCCAGCAGCTTAAAGGGACAGGGGGCGCACACCGGGGAGCTGTTTTTT	CASSLKGQGAHTGELFF
NA	TRBV13	NA	TRBJ1-4	TGTGCCAGCAGCCCAACGTCGGGGATGAACGAAAAACTGTTTTTT	CASSPTSGMNEKLFF
NA	TRBV15	NA	TRBJ1-3	TGTGCCACCAGCAGAGATCTCGGAGGAAGCTCTGGAAACACCATATATTTT	CATSRDLGGSSGNTIYF
TRBD1	TRBV27	once	TRBJ1-5	TGTGCCAGCAGTGACCACAGGGGACTTGGCAATCAGCCCCAGCATTTT	CASSDHRGLGNQPQHF
NA	TRBV4-2	NA	TRBJ2-7	TGTGCCAGCAGCCAAGACCCCTTACTATCCTACGAGCAGTACTTC	CASSQDPLLSYEQYF
NA	TRBV7-9	NA	TRBJ1-1	TGTGCCAGCAGCTCACCCCCAGGGGTACTGGTAGCTTTCTTT	CASSSPPGVLVAFF
TRBD1	TRBV9	NA	TRBJ2-7	TGTGCCAGCAGCGCCACAGGGGGCGAAAAGGGCGAGCAGTACTTC	CASSATGGEKGEQYF
NA	TRBV14	NA	TRBJ2-1	TGTGCCAGCAGCCCCGGACTCGATGAGCAGTTCTTC	CASSPGLDEQFF
TRBD1	TRBV6-5	NA	TRBJ1-1	TGTGCCAGCACCGATGGACAGGTGAACACTGAAGCTTTCTTT	CASTDGQVNTEAFF
TRBD1	TRBV19	NA	TRBJ2-1	TGTGCCAGTAGTTCCAGGACAGGGACCTACAATGAGCAGTTCTTC	CASSSRTGTYNEQFF
TRBD2	TRBV11-2	few	TRBJ2-5	TGTGCCAGCAGCCTACGACTAGCGGGAGACGGGACCCAGTACTTC	CASSLRLAGDGTQYF
TRBD2	TRBV4-3	NA	TRBJ2-1	TGCGCCAGCAGCCAAGATCTGGGACTAGCGGGAAACGATGAGCAGTTCTTC	CASSQDLGLAGNDEQFF
TRBD1	TRBV5-5	NA	TRBJ1-2	TGTGCCAGCAGCCATCATACAGGGGACCCCAACTATGGCTACACCTTC	CASSHHTGDPNYGYTF
NA	TRBV6-5	once	TRBJ2-7	TGTGCCAGCAGTTCTACCCTAGGGGACTACGAGCAGTACTTC	CASSSTLGDYEQYF
NA	TRBV7-2	NA	TRBJ1-2	TGTGCCAGCAGCTTAGACAGGGCTAACTATGGCTACACCTTC	CASSLDRANYGYTF
NA	TRBV5-1	once	TRBJ1-5	TGCGCCAGCAGCTTGGAAGGGACTAGGGATCAGCCCCAGCATTTT	CASSLEGTRDQPQHF
NA	TRBV7-2	NA	TRBJ1-2	TGTGCCAGCAGCTTGGAGGGAGGTTATGGCTACACCTTC	CASSLEGGYGYTF
NA	TRBV30	NA	TRBJ2-1	TGTGCCTGGAGTAAAGGGGTCCCTGGGAATGAGCAGTTCTTC	CAWSKGVPGNEQFF
NA	TRBV18	NA	TRBJ1-1	TGTGCCAGCTCACAAAACAACCCAGGGCAAACTGAAGCTTTCTTT	CASSQNNPGQTEAFF
NA	TRBV7-7	NA	TRBJ2-2	TGTGCCAGCAGCGTCACAGGGTCCACCGGGGAGCTGTTTTTT	CASSVTGSTGELFF
TRBD1	TRBV19	NA	TRBJ1-2	TGTGCCAGTAGTCCCACATGGACAGGGTCTGGCTACACCTTC	CASSPTWTGSGYTF
NA	TRBV7-9	NA	TRBJ1-2	TGTGCCAGCAGCCCGGAGGGCTACACCTTC	CASSPEGYTF
NA	TRBV11-1	few	TRBJ2-1	TGTGCCAGCAGCTTAGAGTCGGGGAACTACAATGAGCAGTTCTTC	CASSLESGNYNEQFF
TRBD2	TRBV7-2	NA	TRBJ2-1	TGTGCCAGCAGACCAGCGGGAGTGTCTGGCAATGAGCAGTTCTTC	CASRPAGVSGNEQFF
TRBD2	TRBV4-3	NA	TRBJ2-1	TGCGCCAGCAGCCAAGAGTGGGGACTAGCGGTGTACAATGAGCAGTTCTTC	CASSQEWGLAVYNEQFF
TRBD1	TRBV25-1	once	TRBJ1-1	TGTGCCAGCACCCGACAGGGCCCTGAAGCTTTCTTT	CASTRQGPEAFF
NA	TRBV19	NA	TRBJ1-4	TGTGCCAGTAGTGTTCCCCGGGGGGAAAAACTGTTTTTT	CASSVPRGEKLFF
NA	TRBV11-2	NA	TRBJ1-5	TGTGCCAGCAGCACCCTAGGCGGCCGCCAGCCCCAGCATTTT	CASSTLGGRQPQHF
TRBD1	TRBV15	NA	TRBJ2-5	TGTGCCACCAGCAGAGATCCCCCCGACAGGGGCCAAGAGACCCAGTACTTC	CATSRDPPDRGQETQYF
TRBD2	TRBV5-1	NA	TRBJ2-1	TGCGCCAGCAGCTTGGGAGCGGGAGGGGTCTACAATGAGCAGTTCTTC	CASSLGAGGVYNEQFF
NA	TRBV5-5	NA	TRBJ1-5	TGTGCCAGCAGCCCGGGACATCGAAATCAGCCCCAGCATTTT	CASSPGHRNQPQHF
NA	TRBV6-1	once	TRBJ2-1	TGTGCCAGCAGTGACAGGGGAGACTACAATGAGCAGTTCTTC	CASSDRGDYNEQFF
NA	TRBV19	NA	TRBJ1-5	TGTGCCAGTAGTGACGGACAGATCGCAAGCAATCAGCCCCAGCATTTT	CASSDGQIASNQPQHF
TRBD2	TRBV7-9	NA	TRBJ2-5	TGTGCCAGCAGCCCCGGGACTAGCGGGAGAGTTGAAGAGACCCAGTACTTC	CASSPGTSGRVEETQYF
TRBD2	TRBV5-6	NA	TRBJ2-2	TGTGCCAGCAGCTTGTGGCGGGAGGGAGACACCGGGGAGCTGTTTTTT	CASSLWREGDTGELFF
NA	TRBV23-1	NA	TRBJ2-1	TGCGCCAGCTGCCAGGGGAAGGGGGACTACAATGAGCAGTTCTTC	CASCQGKGDYNEQFF
TRBD2	TRBV9	once	TRBJ2-2	TGTGCCAGCAGCGTTAGCGGGAGGGCCATCAACGGGGAGCTGTTTTTT	CASSVSGRAINGELFF
NA	TRBV11-2	NA	TRBJ1-5	TGTGCCAGCAGCTTAGGGACAAAGAATCAGCCCCAGCATTTT	CASSLGTKNQPQHF
TRBD1	TRBV7-9	NA	TRBJ1-5	TGTGCCAGCAGCTCCGACAGGGGTGGCAATCAGCCCCAGCATTTT	CASSSDRGGNQPQHF
TRBD1	TRBV6-6	NA	TRBJ2-6	TGTGCCAGCAGTCCGACAGGGGCTGGGGCCAACGTCCTGACTTTC	CASSPTGAGANVLTF
NA	TRBV30	NA	TRBJ1-3	TGTGCCTGGAACACCCCTCGGGTCCCTGGAAACACCATATATTTT	CAWNTPRVPGNTIYF
NA	TRBV7-9	once	TRBJ1-2	TGTGCCAGCAGCCCCTATTTCAAAGTCGAGGGGGATGGCTACACCTTC	CASSPYFKVEGDGYTF
TRBD1	TRBV6-5	few	TRBJ2-5	TGTGCCAGCAGCATCGACAGGGCCCGGGGGACCCAGTACTTC	CASSIDRARGTQYF
NA	TRBV4-3	NA	TRBJ2-2	TGCGCCAGCAGCCAAGACATTCAATACACCGGGGAGCTGTTTTTT	CASSQDIQYTGELFF